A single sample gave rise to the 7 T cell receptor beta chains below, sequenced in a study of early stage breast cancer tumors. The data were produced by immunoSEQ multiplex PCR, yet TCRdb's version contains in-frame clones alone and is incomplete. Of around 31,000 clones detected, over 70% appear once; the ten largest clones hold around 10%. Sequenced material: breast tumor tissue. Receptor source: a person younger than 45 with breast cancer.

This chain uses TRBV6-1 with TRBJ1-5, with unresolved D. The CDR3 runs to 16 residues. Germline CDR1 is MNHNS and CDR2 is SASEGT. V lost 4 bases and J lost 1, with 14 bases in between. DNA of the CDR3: TGTGCCAGCAGTGGGCGACCGTCGTCGAGCAATCAGCCCCAGCATTTT. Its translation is CASSGRPSSSNQPQHF.

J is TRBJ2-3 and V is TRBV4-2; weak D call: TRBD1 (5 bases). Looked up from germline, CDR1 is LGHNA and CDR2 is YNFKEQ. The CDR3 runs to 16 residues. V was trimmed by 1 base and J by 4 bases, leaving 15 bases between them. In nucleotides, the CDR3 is TGTGCCAGCAGCCAAGTAGGCAGGGTATCCGCAGATACGCAGTATTTT. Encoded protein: CASSQVGRVSADTQYF.

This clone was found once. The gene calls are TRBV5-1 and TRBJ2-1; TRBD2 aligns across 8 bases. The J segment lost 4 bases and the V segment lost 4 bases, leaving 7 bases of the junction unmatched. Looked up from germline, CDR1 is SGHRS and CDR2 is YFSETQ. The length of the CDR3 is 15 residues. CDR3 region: CASSAGRDLYNEQFF. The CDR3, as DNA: TGCGCCAGCAGCGCCGGGAGGGACCTTTACAATGAGCAGTTCTTC. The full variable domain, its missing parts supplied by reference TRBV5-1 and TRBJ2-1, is KAGVTQTPRYLIKTRGQQVTLSCSPISGHRSVSWYQQTPGQGLQFLFEYFSETQRNKGNFPGRFSGRQFSNSRSEMNVSTLELGDSALYLCASSAGRDLYNEQFFGPGTRLTVL.

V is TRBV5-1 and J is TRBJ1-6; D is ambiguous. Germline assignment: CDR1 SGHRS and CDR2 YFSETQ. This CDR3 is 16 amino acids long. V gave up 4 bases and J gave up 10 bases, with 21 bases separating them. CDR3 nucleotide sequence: TGCGCCAGCAGCCCTCTAACGACGGGGTTGGGGTCACCCCTCCACTTT. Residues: CASSPLTTGLGSPLHF.

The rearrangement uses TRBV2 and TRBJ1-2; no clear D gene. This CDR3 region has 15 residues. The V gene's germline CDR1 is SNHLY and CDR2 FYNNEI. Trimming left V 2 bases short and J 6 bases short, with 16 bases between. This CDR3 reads CASSENSVPGDGYTF. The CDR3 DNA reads TGTGCCAGCAGTGAAAATTCGGTACCCGGGGATGGCTACACCTTC.

CDR3 loop: CASSLAAGAYNEQFF. The DNA of the CDR3 is TGTGCCAGCAGCTTGGCAGCGGGAGCCTACAATGAGCAGTTCTTC. The gene calls are TRBV5-4 and TRBJ2-1; 8 positions agree with TRBD2. The germline V gene has CDR1 SGHNT and CDR2 YYREEE (reference sequence). With 0 bases clipped from V and 2 bases from J, the junction kept 1 base outside the gene matches. This CDR3 is built from 15 residues.

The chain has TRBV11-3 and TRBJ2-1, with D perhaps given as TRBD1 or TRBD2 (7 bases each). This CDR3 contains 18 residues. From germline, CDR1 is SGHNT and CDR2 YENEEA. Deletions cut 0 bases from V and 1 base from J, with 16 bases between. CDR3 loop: CASSLDQGGTMSYNEQFF. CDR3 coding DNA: TGTGCCAGCAGCTTAGATCAGGGGGGGACTATGTCCTACAATGAGCAGTTCTTC.